These 11 T cell receptor beta chains share one sample of origin, sequenced in a study of Ad26.COV2.S vaccination and SARS-CoV-2 variants. Profiled with immunoSEQ multiplex PCR; TCRdb holds only in-frame clones, not every one. The repertoire holds 450,000 to 550,000 clones, with around 89% as singletons. Treatment of the sample: about 20 received Ad26.COV2.S at low or high dose, single or two shots; 5 received placebo; per-sample allocation not given. Sampling occurred on day 63 after the first vaccine or placebo injection. The starting material was peripheral blood, obtained in a trial of Ad26.COV2.S vaccine versus placebo. The receptors were gathered from a person between 18 and 60 years old who received the Ad26.COV2.S COVID-19 vaccine or a placebo.

The J gene is TRBJ2-3, the V gene TRBV27; 10 nucleotides match TRBD2. Trimming at V came to 4 bases and at J to 2 bases, leaving 6 bases not matched to a gene. The CDR3 has 16 residues. The V gene's germline CDR1 is MNHEY and CDR2 SMNVEV (reference sequence). This CDR3 reads CASSWIAGGNTDTQYF. DNA of the CDR3: TGTGCCAGCAGTTGGATAGCGGGGGGTAACACAGATACGCAGTATTTT.

Points on this clone: At the DNA level, this CDR3 is encoded by other sequences in the same sample as well. The chain joins TRBV18 to TRBJ1-1; unclear D gene. The V gene's germline CDR1 is KGHSH and CDR2 LQKENI. V shed 3 bases and J shed 1 base, with 9 bases lying between them. There are 14 residues in the CDR3. The DNA of the CDR3 is TGTGCCAGCTCACCCGCACAGAGGAACACTGAAGCTTTCTTT. This codes for CASSPAQRNTEAFF.

The V call is TRBV6-6, the J call TRBJ1-1; a weak D match, TRBD1 (5 bases). There are 15 residues in the CDR3. Germline CDR1 MNHNY, CDR2 SVGAGI (reference sequence). Deletions cut 0 bases from V and 5 bases from J, with 13 bases between. The CDR3 nucleotides read TGTGCCAGCAGTTACTCCCAGGGAATGAGGACTGAAGCTTTCTTT. Translation: CASSYSQGMRTEAFF.

The rearrangement uses TRBV27 and TRBJ2-2, with 7 bases that match TRBD1. Per the germline V gene, CDR1 is MNHEY and CDR2 is SMNVEV (reference sequence). Trimming at V came to 2 bases and at J to 4 bases, leaving 4 bases not matched to a gene. The length of the CDR3 is 15 residues. CDR3 sequence (DNA): TGTGCCAGCAGTTTACTCGGACAGGCCACCGGGGAGCTGTTTTTT. Translation: CASSLLGQATGELFF.

The gene calls are TRBV7-2 and TRBJ2-3; 7 nucleotides align to TRBD1. V trimming: 3 bases; J trimming: 2 bases; junction bases outside the gene matches: 5. The CDR3 consists of 15 residues. Germline-derived CDR1 and CDR2 are SGHTA and FQGNSA. The CDR3 loop reads CASSFWTGPTDTQYF. CDR3 DNA: TGTGCCAGCAGCTTTTGGACAGGACCCACAGATACGCAGTATTTT.

The J gene is TRBJ2-3, the V gene TRBV18; the D gene could be TRBD1 or TRBD2 (5 bases each). Germline V lookup: CDR1 KGHSH, CDR2 LQKENI. V was clipped by 2 bases and J by 2 bases, with 11 bases between them. CDR3 length: 15 amino acids. The CDR3: CASSPRDLTTDTQYF. The CDR3 bases are TGTGCCAGCTCACCAAGGGACCTCACCACAGATACGCAGTATTTT.

This rearrangement joins TRBV12-3 or TRBV12-4 to TRBJ2-2; D unclear. The V end lost 8 bases, the J end lost 8 bases, and 9 bases lay between the germline ends. The CDR3 extends over 11 amino acids. CDR3 sequence: CASGVAGELFF. The DNA for the CDR3 is TGTGCCAGCGGAGTAGCTGGGGAGCTGTTTTTT.

The rearrangement uses TRBV12-3 or TRBV12-4 and TRBJ2-3, with a possible D match to TRBD2 (6 bases). V lost 6 bases, J lost 1 base, and 8 bases lay in between. CDR3 length: 13 amino acids. The CDR3 nucleotides are TGTGCCAGCAGGTCTAGCGGCACAGATACGCAGTATTTT. Translation: CASRSSGTDTQYF.

This sequence joins TRBV10-3 and TRBJ1-1; D gene unclear. Germline CDR1 is ENHRY and CDR2 is SYGVKD. Between the trimmed V and J ends, which lost 2 bases and 4 bases, there was a span of 5 bases. This CDR3 has 12 residues. The CDR3 DNA reads TGTGCCATCAGTGAGGTGCTCACTGAAGCTTTCTTT. Protein sequence: CAISEVLTEAFF.

V gene TRBV18 combines with J gene TRBJ2-1, with 12 bases fitting TRBD1. The junction had 4 bases not matched to a gene; V was cut back by 1 base and J by 6 bases. This CDR3 is 16 amino acids long. Germline V gene sequence: CDR1 KGHSH, CDR2 LQKENI. The DNA of the CDR3 is TGTGCCAGCTCACCACAGGGACAGGGGGCGGGCAATGAGCAGTTCTTC. This gives the protein CASSPQGQGAGNEQFF.

V is TRBV5-1 and J is TRBJ2-5; D is uncertain. This CDR3 has 13 amino acids. CDR1 SGHRS and CDR2 YFSETQ come from the germline V gene. The ends were cut back, 2 bases at V and 5 bases at J, with 10 bases in the middle. CDR3 sequence (DNA): TGCGCCAGCAGCTTTTCTTTCAGGGAGACCCAGTACTTC. It specifies CASSFSFRETQYF.